This is a list of T cell receptor beta chains from one sample in a study of blood T cell repertoires in COVID-19. Clones were sequenced by immunoSEQ multiplex PCR, and TCRdb holds only the in-frame ones, with some missing. The repertoire holds approximately 76,000 clones, more than 75% seen once, with around 2% in the top ten. Sequencing was performed on peripheral blood. The receptors stem from a woman aged 55-75 years with acute or convalescent COVID-19. Both conserved end residues are part of each CDR3. The order of the fields is J gene, V gene, CDR3 length, clone size, D gene, CDR3 protein, CDR3 DNA. The D gene is left open where the match is weak. Clone size is stated in some rows and not others, as once, few, many or a class when expanded.

j_call: TRBJ1-2; v_call: TRBV5-4; cdr3_length: 15; clone_size: NA; d_call: NA; cdr3_aa: CASSSPGEGDYGYTF; cdr3_nt: TGTGCCAGCAGCTCCCCCGGGGAGGGAGACTATGGCTACACCTTC
j_call: TRBJ2-2; v_call: TRBV5-1; cdr3_length: 16; clone_size: NA; d_call: TRBD2; cdr3_aa: CASKGLAGVNTGELFF; cdr3_nt: TGCGCCAGCAAGGGACTAGCGGGAGTCAACACCGGGGAGCTGTTTTTT
j_call: TRBJ2-1; v_call: TRBV25-1; cdr3_length: 18; clone_size: NA; d_call: TRBD1; cdr3_aa: CASSELNPDRPWLNEQFF; cdr3_nt: TGTGCCAGCAGTGAACTAAACCCGGACAGGCCCTGGCTCAATGAGCAGTTCTTC
j_call: TRBJ2-3; v_call: TRBV27; cdr3_length: 14; clone_size: NA; d_call: NA; cdr3_aa: CASSFSGRRDTQYF; cdr3_nt: TGTGCCAGCAGTTTCTCCGGGAGAAGAGATACGCAGTATTTT
j_call: TRBJ2-1; v_call: TRBV6-5; cdr3_length: 14; clone_size: NA; d_call: TRBD1; cdr3_aa: CASSYAPGGDEQFF; cdr3_nt: TGTGCCAGCAGTTACGCCCCAGGGGGAGATGAGCAGTTCTTC
j_call: TRBJ2-3; v_call: TRBV24-1; cdr3_length: 15; clone_size: NA; d_call: NA; cdr3_aa: CATSDFTTSSYTQYF; cdr3_nt: TGTGCCACCAGTGATTTCACCACTAGCAGTTATACGCAGTATTTT
j_call: TRBJ1-2; v_call: TRBV27; cdr3_length: 17; clone_size: NA; d_call: TRBD1; cdr3_aa: CASALGQGAKGFYGYTF; cdr3_nt: TGTGCCAGCGCCTTGGGGCAGGGGGCGAAGGGGTTCTATGGCTACACCTTC
j_call: TRBJ2-3; v_call: TRBV7-9; cdr3_length: 12; clone_size: NA; d_call: NA; cdr3_aa: CASSLSIDTQYF; cdr3_nt: TGTGCCAGCAGCTTGAGTATAGATACGCAGTATTTT
j_call: TRBJ2-7; v_call: TRBV6-4; cdr3_length: 16; clone_size: NA; d_call: TRBD2; cdr3_aa: CARYLGEGRSSYEQYF; cdr3_nt: TGTGCCAGATACTTAGGGGAGGGGAGAAGCTCCTACGAGCAGTACTTC
j_call: TRBJ1-4; v_call: TRBV19; cdr3_length: 17; clone_size: NA; d_call: NA; cdr3_aa: CASQPQAGGQYNEKLFF; cdr3_nt: TGTGCCAGTCAACCGCAGGCTGGCGGACAGTATAATGAAAAACTGTTTTTT
j_call: TRBJ2-7; v_call: TRBV18; cdr3_length: 14; clone_size: few; d_call: TRBD2; cdr3_aa: CASSPPAGGYEQYF; cdr3_nt: TGTGCCAGCTCCCCCCCTGCGGGGGGCTACGAGCAGTACTTC
j_call: TRBJ2-7; v_call: TRBV4-3; cdr3_length: 15; clone_size: NA; d_call: TRBD1; cdr3_aa: CASSNLGQGESEQYF; cdr3_nt: TGCGCCAGCAGCAACCTGGGACAGGGAGAAAGCGAGCAGTACTTC
j_call: TRBJ2-7; v_call: TRBV28; cdr3_length: 15; clone_size: NA; d_call: TRBD2; cdr3_aa: CASRPAGSLGNEQYF; cdr3_nt: TGTGCCAGCAGGCCAGCGGGAAGTTTAGGGAACGAGCAGTACTTC
j_call: TRBJ2-5; v_call: TRBV11-2; cdr3_length: 19; clone_size: NA; d_call: TRBD2; cdr3_aa: CASSAIPGLAGGLEETQYF; cdr3_nt: TGTGCCAGCAGCGCGATTCCGGGACTAGCGGGGGGGCTAGAAGAGACCCAGTACTTC
j_call: TRBJ2-3; v_call: TRBV14; cdr3_length: 12; clone_size: NA; d_call: NA; cdr3_aa: CASSPAGNTQYF; cdr3_nt: TGTGCCAGCAGCCCCGCCGGGAATACGCAGTATTTT
j_call: TRBJ1-2; v_call: TRBV27; cdr3_length: 16; clone_size: NA; d_call: TRBD1; cdr3_aa: CASSLDRAGTSSGYTF; cdr3_nt: TGTGCCAGCAGTTTGGACAGGGCCGGAACCTCTTCGGGCTACACCTTC
j_call: TRBJ1-3; v_call: TRBV2; cdr3_length: 13; clone_size: NA; d_call: NA; cdr3_aa: CASSPDNGGTIYF; cdr3_nt: TGTGCCAGCAGTCCGGACAACGGGGGCACCATATATTTT
j_call: TRBJ2-3; v_call: TRBV5-1; cdr3_length: 15; clone_size: NA; d_call: TRBD1; cdr3_aa: CASSGQGVEGDTQYF; cdr3_nt: TGCGCCAGCAGCGGACAGGGAGTTGAAGGAGATACGCAGTATTTT
j_call: TRBJ2-1; v_call: TRBV10-3; cdr3_length: 18; clone_size: NA; d_call: TRBD2; cdr3_aa: CAISPGTSGGAGYNEQFF; cdr3_nt: TGTGCCATCAGCCCTGGGACTAGCGGGGGGGCCGGCTACAATGAGCAGTTCTTC
j_call: TRBJ2-7; v_call: TRBV7-2; cdr3_length: 16; clone_size: few; d_call: TRBD2; cdr3_aa: CASSVSGAVDSYEQYF; cdr3_nt: TGTGCCAGCAGCGTTAGCGGGGCGGTTGACTCCTACGAGCAGTACTTC
j_call: TRBJ2-3; v_call: TRBV19; cdr3_length: 15; clone_size: NA; d_call: NA; cdr3_aa: CASMTRGASTDTQYF; cdr3_nt: TGTGCCAGTATGACTAGGGGAGCTAGCACAGATACGCAGTATTTT
j_call: TRBJ1-2; v_call: TRBV18; cdr3_length: 16; clone_size: NA; d_call: TRBD1; cdr3_aa: CASSPRDRVDDYGYTF; cdr3_nt: TGTGCCAGCTCACCCCGGGACAGAGTAGACGACTATGGCTACACCTTC
j_call: TRBJ2-1; v_call: TRBV7-9; cdr3_length: 13; clone_size: NA; d_call: NA; cdr3_aa: CASSLGTRNEQFF; cdr3_nt: TGTGCCAGCAGCCTGGGGACTCGCAATGAGCAGTTCTTC
j_call: TRBJ1-2; v_call: TRBV29-1; cdr3_length: 12; clone_size: NA; d_call: NA; cdr3_aa: CSVGAGNYGYTF; cdr3_nt: TGCAGCGTTGGAGCAGGGAACTATGGCTACACCTTC
j_call: TRBJ2-1; v_call: TRBV4-2; cdr3_length: 14; clone_size: many; d_call: NA; cdr3_aa: CASSQDSGYNEQFF; cdr3_nt: TGTGCCAGCAGCCAAGATTCAGGGTACAATGAGCAGTTCTTC
j_call: TRBJ1-2; v_call: TRBV28; cdr3_length: 14; clone_size: NA; d_call: NA; cdr3_aa: CASSFALGSSGYTF; cdr3_nt: TGTGCCAGCAGTTTTGCGCTGGGGAGTAGTGGCTACACCTTC